These 27 T cell receptor beta chains originate from one sample sequenced in a study of cytomegalovirus exposure and HLA in healthy donors. Data came from immunoSEQ multiplex PCR; TCRdb stores just in-frame clones and leaves some out. In the table there are about 170,000 clones, about nine tenths of which are singletons. Sequenced sample: PBMCs. Receptor source: a woman under 30 in good health and CMV-seropositive.

This chain links TRBV27 with TRBJ2-7; 9 positions match TRBD1. The CDR3 loop spans 13 amino acids. Unmatched junction bases numbered 2, after V lost 6 bases and J lost 2 bases. The germline V gene has CDR1 MNHEY and CDR2 SMNVEV (reference sequence). CDR3 protein: CASSRDRAYEQYF. CDR3 DNA sequence: TGTGCCAGCAGCCGGGACAGGGCCTACGAGCAGTACTTC.

This clone is deemed medium-sized. The rearrangement joins TRBV28 to TRBJ1-5; 8 nucleotides agree with TRBD1. V shed 4 bases, J shed 11 bases, and the junction held 16 bases outside the gene matches. Per germline, CDR1 MDHEN and CDR2 SYDVKM. The CDR3 has 16 residues. CDR3 residues: CASSWPDRDGVLAQHF. DNA of the CDR3: TGTGCCAGCAGTTGGCCGGACAGGGATGGAGTTCTAGCCCAGCATTTT.

The chain is built from TRBV11-2 and TRBJ1-5; possibly TRBD1 for D (5 bases). The CDR3 loop spans 15 amino acids. Per germline, CDR1 SGHAT and CDR2 FQNNGV. V lost 5 bases to trimming and J lost 6 bases, with 17 bases between them. The CDR3 nucleotides read TGTGCCAGCAGCCCTCTCGGGGGGGTGGGTCAGCCCCAGCATTTT. Translating gives CASSPLGGVGQPQHF.

The V call is TRBV18, the J call TRBJ2-1, with TRBD2 identical over 10 bases. In germline, CDR1 is KGHSH, CDR2 LQKENI. This CDR3 comprises 15 residues. V lost 6 bases, J lost 5 bases, and 7 bases stayed unmatched. CDR3 in amino acids: CASSPAGGPNNEQFF. For the CDR3, the DNA is TGTGCCAGCTCGCCAGCGGGAGGGCCCAACAATGAGCAGTTCTTC.

The chain joins TRBV5-4 to TRBJ1-1, with D unresolved. Looked up from germline, CDR1 is SGHNT and CDR2 is YYREEE (reference sequence). This CDR3 has 14 residues. V dropped 2 bases and J dropped 1 base, with 9 bases sitting between them. DNA for the CDR3: TGTGCCAGCAGCTTCGTCGGAGGGAACACTGAAGCTTTCTTT. Translated: CASSFVGGNTEAFF.

This clone was counted a single time. The chain couples TRBV30 to TRBJ2-5; 8 bases fit TRBD2. Germline V gene data show CDR1 as GTSNPN and CDR2 as SVGIG (reference sequence). V dropped 5 bases and J dropped 7; count of bases not matched to a gene: 6. The CDR3 spans 12 residues. CDR3 amino acids: CAWFREGGTQYF. CDR3 nucleotides: TGTGCCTGGTTTCGGGAGGGGGGGACCCAGTACTTC.

This chain joins TRBV5-1 and TRBJ2-1; 10 bases align to TRBD2. CDR1 and CDR2 from the germline V gene are SGHRS and YFSETQ. V dropped 1 base and J dropped 0; count of bases not matched to a gene: 4. CDR3 length equals 17 residues. This CDR3 is CASSLLASGSSYNEQFF. CDR3 DNA sequence: TGCGCCAGCAGCTTGCTTGCTAGCGGGAGCTCCTACAATGAGCAGTTCTTC.

The V gene is TRBV11-3, the J gene TRBJ2-3; unclear D gene. The CDR3 totals 14 residues. V lost 4 bases and J 2 bases, leaving 10 bases between the germline ends. Germline V gene lookup returns CDR1 SGHNT and CDR2 YENEEA. The CDR3 nucleotides read TGTGCCAGCAGCTCCCAGCGAAACACAGATACGCAGTATTTT. It is translated as CASSSQRNTDTQYF.

The rearrangement links TRBV9 to TRBJ2-1; 8 nucleotides agree with TRBD2. V was clipped by 0 bases and J by 7 bases; unmatched bases: 9. Germline CDR1 SGDLS, CDR2 YYNGEE. This CDR3 has 16 amino acids. The CDR3 here is CASSVGLLAVWNEQFF. The CDR3 nucleotides read TGTGCCAGCAGCGTAGGGCTACTAGCGGTATGGAATGAGCAGTTCTTC. The variable domain in full, completed from reference TRBV9 and TRBJ2-1, reads DSGVTQTPKHLITATGQRVTLRCSPRSGDLSVYWYQQSLDQGLQFLIQYYNGEERAKGNILERFSAQQFPDLHSELNLSSLELGDSALYFCASSVGLLAVWNEQFFGPGTRLTVL.

The CDR3 bases are TGTGCCATCAAGTCTGGGAATAGCGGGACCCAAGAGACCCAGTACTTC. Translating gives CAIKSGNSGTQETQYF. V is TRBV6-6 and J is TRBJ2-5; 8 nucleotides match TRBD2. Germline assignment: CDR1 MNHNY and CDR2 SVGAGI (reference sequence). The CDR3 runs 16 residues. V shed 10 bases and J 1 base; nucleotides not matched to a gene: 14.

The rearrangement joins TRBV5-4 to TRBJ2-4; a possible D gene is TRBD2 (6 bases). In germline, CDR1 is SGHNT, CDR2 YYREEE (reference sequence). The CDR3 loop spans 15 amino acids. Trimming took 1 base from V and 5 from J, leaving 13 bases between them. DNA of the CDR3: TGTGCCAGCAGCTTGCTCACGGGGGATCAAAACATTCAGTACTTC. Residues: CASSLLTGDQNIQYF.

This clone was seen a single time. The J gene is TRBJ2-7, the V gene TRBV11-2; 8 nucleotides align to TRBD1. CDR1 is SGHAT and CDR2 is FQNNGV in the germline V gene. The J segment lost 0 bases and the V segment lost 6 bases, leaving 7 bases of the junction unmatched. The CDR3 runs to 15 residues. CDR3 DNA: TGTGCCAGCAGACTCGACAGGGGCAGCTCCTACGAGCAGTACTTC. Its translation is CASRLDRGSSYEQYF.

This clone was recorded only once. V and J are TRBV19 and TRBJ2-5; D ambiguous. Per germline, CDR1 LNHDA and CDR2 SQIVND (reference sequence). The length of the CDR3 is 14 residues. Trimming shortened V by 5 bases and J by 2 bases, and 12 bases separated the two germline ends. The CDR3 DNA is TGTGCCAGTAGTCCCGCGGCCGGGCAAGAGACCCAGTACTTC. Protein sequence: CASSPAAGQETQYF.

This clone came up once. The chain links TRBV2 to TRBJ1-5, with no clear D. The V end was cut by 0 bases, the J end by 3 bases, with 9 bases between. This CDR3 is 15 amino acids long. Per germline, CDR1 SNHLY and CDR2 FYNNEI. CDR3 amino acids: CASSEARYHNQPQHF. The CDR3 DNA reads as TGTGCCAGCAGTGAAGCGCGGTATCACAATCAGCCCCAGCATTTT.

The sample holds one count of this clone. The chain couples TRBV5-1 to TRBJ1-1; D might be TRBD1 (6 bases). The CDR3 runs to 13 residues. CDR1 and CDR2 from the germline V gene are SGHRS and YFSETQ. Trimming took 4 bases from V and 4 from J, leaving 11 bases between them. The CDR3 DNA reads TGCGCCAGCAGCCCACAGGGCGCCACTGAAGCTTTCTTT. This sequence encodes CASSPQGATEAFF. Supplemented by reference TRBV5-1 and TRBJ1-1, the full variable domain reads KAGVTQTPRYLIKTRGQQVTLSCSPISGHRSVSWYQQTPGQGLQFLFEYFSETQRNKGNFPGRFSGRQFSNSRSEMNVSTLELGDSALYLCASSPQGATEAFFGQGTRLTVV.

This sequence joins TRBV4-1 and TRBJ2-3; 10 nucleotides match TRBD2. Trimming removed 3 bases from V and 2 bases from J; junction bases left unmatched: 5. CDR1 and CDR2 from the germline V gene are MGHRA and YSYEKL. There are 16 residues in the CDR3. The CDR3 region is CASSHPGTSVTDTQYF. CDR3 DNA sequence: TGCGCCAGCAGCCATCCCGGGACTAGCGTCACAGATACGCAGTATTTT.

This chain joins TRBV11-2 and TRBJ1-3, with D perhaps matching TRBD1 (5 bases). The CDR3 runs 16 residues. From germline, CDR1 is SGHAT and CDR2 FQNNGV. Trimming took 1 base from V and 0 from J, leaving 10 bases between them. CDR3 sequence reads: CASSLGGASSGNTIYF. The CDR3 DNA reads as TGTGCCAGCAGCTTAGGGGGCGCTTCCTCTGGAAACACCATATATTTT.

The chain recombines TRBV5-1 with TRBJ2-2; the D is unclear. The ends were cut back, 1 base at V and 5 bases at J, with 9 bases in the middle. This CDR3 has 14 amino acids. Germline V lookup: CDR1 SGHRS, CDR2 YFSETQ. CDR3 in amino acids: CASSLNPGTGELFF. The CDR3, as DNA: TGCGCCAGCAGCTTGAATCCGGGTACCGGGGAGCTGTTTTTT.

The chain couples TRBV5-8 to TRBJ2-7; tentatively, D is TRBD1 (6 bases). Germline assignment: CDR1 SGHTS and CDR2 YDEGEE. CDR3 length: 16 residues. Trimming removed 3 bases at V and 2 bases at J, with 18 bases between. The chain's CDR3 is CASSSAQGQPTYEQYF. CDR3 DNA: TGTGCCAGCAGCTCCGCCCAGGGACAACCGACCTACGAGCAGTACTTC.

The chain links TRBV5-4 to TRBJ2-7; 7 bases are shared with TRBD2. V trimming: 4 bases; J trimming: 4 bases; junction bases outside the gene matches: 11. Germline loops: CDR1 SGHNT, CDR2 YYREEE (reference sequence). The CDR3 consists of 15 residues. In DNA, the CDR3 is TGTGCCAGCAGCGCCGGACTAGGAGAGACATACGAGCAGTACTTC. The encoded protein is CASSAGLGETYEQYF.

J is TRBJ2-5 and V is TRBV29-1, with D tentatively TRBD2 (7 bases). Germline values: CDR1 SQVTM, CDR2 ANQGSEA. CDR3 length equals 15 residues. V lost 5 bases to trimming and J lost 5 bases, with 21 bases between them. CDR3 loop: CSVPIEGGAGETQYF. Written as DNA, the CDR3 is TGCAGCGTTCCCATCGAAGGGGGGGCGGGGGAGACCCAGTACTTC. Looking up the rest from reference TRBV29-1 and TRBJ2-5 gives the full variable domain: SAVISQKPSRDICQRGTSLTIQCQVDSQVTMMFWYRQQPGQSLTLIATANQGSEATYESGFVIDKFPISRPNLTFSTLTVSNMSPEDSSIYLCSVPIEGGAGETQYFGPGTRLLVL.

The gene calls are TRBV20-1 and TRBJ1-1; D uncertain. Germline V gives CDR1 DFQATT, CDR2 SNEGSKA (reference sequence). V lost 3 bases and J 4 bases, leaving 6 bases between the germline ends. CDR3 length equals 11 residues. The CDR3 nucleotides read TGCAGTGCTAGCTCAGGCACTGAAGCTTTCTTT. Protein sequence: CSASSGTEAFF.

The V gene is TRBV4-2, the J gene TRBJ2-7; D gene uncertain. Germline V gives CDR1 LGHNA, CDR2 YNFKEQ. CDR3 length equals 19 residues. V dropped 0 bases and J dropped 6 bases, with 27 bases sitting between them. The chain's CDR3 is CASSQEEVRMASLPREQYF. The DNA of the CDR3 is TGTGCCAGCAGCCAAGAAGAAGTCAGGATGGCCTCCCTACCTCGCGAGCAGTACTTC.

V and J are TRBV27 and TRBJ2-7, with D perhaps TRBD2 (6 bases). V lost 5 bases and J lost 0, with 14 bases in between. This CDR3 has 15 amino acids. Germline CDR1 reads MNHEY; CDR2 reads SMNVEV (reference sequence). The DNA for the CDR3 is TGTGCCAGCAGTCGGGGGACTCGAAGCTCCTACGAGCAGTACTTC. Translated: CASSRGTRSSYEQYF.

The rearrangement links TRBV11-1 to TRBJ1-1; tentatively, D is TRBD1 (6 bases). CDR3 length: 13 amino acids. Between the trimmed V and J ends, which lost 1 base and 5 bases, there was a span of 8 bases. Germline values: CDR1 SGHAT, CDR2 FQDESV (reference sequence). As DNA, the CDR3 is TGTGCCAGCAGCTTAGAGGGGGGGACTGAAGCTTTCTTT. This gives the protein CASSLEGGTEAFF.

The V call is TRBV28, the J call TRBJ2-5, with a weak D call TRBD2 (6 bases). Per the germline V gene, CDR1 is MDHEN and CDR2 is SYDVKM. V was shortened by 6 bases and J by 5 bases, with 22 bases between the two germline ends. The CDR3 has 16 residues. CDR3 region: CASSGRGTTSGETQYF. The CDR3 DNA is TGTGCCAGCAGCGGCCGGGGGACGACCTCGGGGGAGACCCAGTACTTC. Supplemented by reference TRBV28 and TRBJ2-5, the full variable domain reads DVKVTQSSRYLVKRTGEKVFLECVQDMDHENMFWYRQDPGLGLRLIYFSYDVKMKEKGDIPEGYSVSREKKERFSLILESASTNQTSMYLCASSGRGTTSGETQYFGPGTRLLVL.

The chain couples TRBV6-5 to TRBJ1-1; 7 bases line up with TRBD1. CDR3 length equals 15 residues. CDR1 and CDR2 (germline): MNHEY, SVGAGI. Losses at the gene ends were 8 bases for V and 1 base for J; bases not matched to a gene: 10. In DNA, the CDR3 is TGTGCCAGCGGGTTAGGGGGCGGGAAGAACACTGAAGCTTTCTTT. Residues: CASGLGGGKNTEAFF.